This TCR beta chain was recovered during a study of blood T cell repertoires in COVID-19. This CDR3 spans 13 amino acids. Germline V gene lookup returns CDR1 LNHDA and CDR2 SQIVND (reference sequence). V gave up 5 bases and J gave up 1 base, with 8 bases separating them. The protocol was immunoSEQ multiplex PCR, while the TCRdb copy is restricted to in-frame clones and leaves out a portion. The table shows under 200,000 clones, with under 90% occurring only once. This sequence originates from a woman between 65 and 79 years old with COVID-19, enrolled during active disease. The V gene is TRBV19, the J gene TRBJ1-1; D is unclear. The source material was peripheral blood. CDR3 DNA: TGTGCCAGTAGTCATTGGCCGAACACTGAAGCTTTCTTT. Residues: CASSHWPNTEAFF. Together with reference TRBV19 and TRBJ1-1, the CDR3 gives the full variable domain: DGGITQSPKYLFRKEGQNVTLSCEQNLNHDAMYWYRQDPGQGLRLIYYSQIVNDFQKGDIAEGYSVSREKKESFPLTVTSAQKNPTAFYLCASSHWPNTEAFFGQGTRLTVV.